The 11 T cell receptor beta chains reported below all come from one sample, sequenced in a study of blood T cells in healthy people across ages. Next came a second PCR, run for about 7 to 12 cycles, which used a sample-barcoded 5' primer along with a J-beta primer mix. TCRdb passed the 5' RACE reads through MiXCR, listing each CDR3 protein once. The sample carries about 780,000 distinct CDR3 sequences, more than 35% recorded once. Sequenced input: blood. The receptors were sampled from a man of 80 years or more in good health.

The DNA of the CDR3 is TGTGCCAGTCTAAAGCGGGTCCCGAACACAGATACGCAGTATTTT. Its translation: CASLKRVPNTDTQYF. The chain is built from TRBV28 and TRBJ2-3; possible D gene TRBD2, 6 bases. This CDR3 has 15 residues. Germline values: CDR1 MDHEN, CDR2 SYDVKM. The V end lost 9 bases, the J end lost 2 bases, and 18 bases lay between the germline ends.

This chain links TRBV29-1 with TRBJ2-4, with TRBD2 as a possible D gene (6 bases). The V end lost 5 bases, the J end lost 5 bases, and 10 bases lay between the germline ends. The CDR3 is 12 amino acids. Germline V gene sequence: CDR1 SQVTM, CDR2 ANQGSEA. In DNA, the CDR3 is TGCAGCGTTAACGGGGGTGAAAACATTCAGTACTTC. This gives the protein CSVNGGENIQYF.

The V and J genes are TRBV7-2 and TRBJ2-1; D is ambiguous. The assigned J gene may be wrong: the sequence end matches TRBJ2-7 better. The CDR3 has 13 residues. Germline CDR1 is SGHTA and CDR2 is FQGNSA. The CDR3 DNA reads as TGTGCCAGCAGCCTCACCGTCTACAATGAGCAGTACTTC. This sequence encodes CASSLTVYNEQYF.

This clonotype was counted between two and nine times. The chain uses TRBV20-1 and TRBJ2-1, with unresolved D. Germline V gene data show CDR1 as DFQATT and CDR2 as SNEGSKA (reference sequence). This CDR3 region has 12 residues. V lost 5 bases to trimming and J lost 3 bases, with 8 bases between them. In DNA, the CDR3 is TGCAGTGCTCAACCGGACTACAATGAGCAGTTCTTC. Protein product: CSAQPDYNEQFF.

The chain is built from TRBV29-1 and TRBJ2-7; TRBD2 matches 11 bases. This CDR3 is 14 amino acids long. V was clipped by 7 bases and J by 7 bases; unmatched bases: 12. The germline V gene encodes CDR1 SQVTM and CDR2 ANQGSEA. CDR3 sequence reads: CSEKLAGVYNEQYF. CDR3 nucleotide sequence: TGCAGCGAGAAACTAGCGGGGGTTTACAATGAGCAGTACTTC.

This clonotype was recorded a few times. The genes are TRBV4-2 and TRBJ2-4; D could derive from TRBD1 or TRBD2 (6 bases each). V lost 0 bases and J 6 bases, leaving 12 bases between the germline ends. Germline lookup yields CDR1 LGHNA and CDR2 YNFKEQ. The CDR3 length is 15 residues. This CDR3 reads CASSQEAGGGNIQYF. DNA of the CDR3: TGTGCCAGCAGCCAAGAGGCCGGGGGCGGAAACATTCAGTACTTC.

This clonotype came up once. The chain is built from TRBV6-2 or TRBV6-3 and TRBJ2-7, with D perhaps assigned TRBD1 or TRBD2 (5 bases each). The CDR3 is 15 amino acids. Germline loops: CDR1 MNHEY, CDR2 SVGEGT. V lost 5 bases to trimming and J lost 1 base, with 15 bases between them. The CDR3, as DNA: TGTGCCAGCAGTCCCGGGACCAAGGGATCCTACGAGCAGTACTTC. Its protein is CASSPGTKGSYEQYF.

The DNA for the CDR3 is TGTGCCAGCAGTGAACTAGCGGCGGGTCAAGAGACCCAGTACTTC. Translated, it gives CASSELAAGQETQYF. V gene TRBV7-9 combines with J gene TRBJ2-5, with 8 bases lining up with TRBD2. The CDR3 runs to 15 residues. Trimming at V came to 6 bases and at J to 2 bases, leaving 8 bases not matched to a gene. CDR1 and CDR2 from the germline V gene are SEHNR and FQNEAQ (reference sequence).

The V gene is TRBV28, the J gene TRBJ2-1; tentative D call: TRBD1 (5 bases). V was pared by 5 bases and J by 8 bases, with 19 bases between. The CDR3 totals 15 residues. Looked up from germline, CDR1 is MDHEN and CDR2 is SYDVKM. The CDR3 reads CASSAPSRARYEQFF. CDR3 coding DNA: TGTGCCAGCAGTGCCCCCAGCAGGGCGCGGTATGAGCAGTTCTTC.

V usage is TRBV20-1 and J usage is TRBJ2-5, with D tentatively TRBD1 (5 bases). CDR3 length: 12 amino acids. V lost 2 bases and J lost 4, with 8 bases in between. Germline loops: CDR1 DFQATT, CDR2 SNEGSKA (reference sequence). The CDR3 DNA reads as TGCAGTGCTAGAATCAGGGTAGAGACCCAGTACTTC. It codes for CSARIRVETQYF.

This clonotype was observed a handful of times. The V gene is TRBV12-3 or TRBV12-4, the J gene TRBJ2-7, with 8 positions matching TRBD1. Germline trimming cut 9 bases from V and 6 bases from J; bases unmatched to any gene: 10. This CDR3 has 13 amino acids. The CDR3 DNA reads as TGTGCCAGTCAATGGCAGGGGGCGGGCGAGCAGTACTTC. Translation gives CASQWQGAGEQYF.